This T cell receptor beta chain was found in a study of blood T cell repertoires in COVID-19. Across the whole study: Both acute and convalescent COVID-19 samples were obtained from the United States, Italy and Spain. In each case, the material was cDNA or gDNA derived from T cells, B-cell-depleted T cells, or PBMCs.

Authors' analysis steps: From reference gene primer amplification, estimates of nucleated cell counts were derived. Generated by immunoSEQ multiplex PCR, the TCRdb table keeps only in-frame clones and is missing some. D and trimming were read from the DNA, whereas the V and J calls and clone size are those reported in that table. This repertoire shows approximately 150,000 clones, more than 70% found once; its top ten account for roughly 2%. Trimming removed 1 base at V and 7 bases at J, with 20 bases between. CDR3 size: 15 residues. Germline lookup yields CDR1 GTSNPN and CDR2 SVGIG (reference sequence).

The J gene is TRBJ2-7, the V gene TRBV30; tentatively, D is TRBD1 (6 bases). The receptor was isolated from a man in his fifties or sixties who had recovered from COVID-19. The specimen sequenced was peripheral blood. The CDR3: CAWSDRQVGLREQYF. The CDR3 DNA sequence: TGTGCCTGGAGTGACCGACAGGTGGGTCTGAGGGAGCAGTACTTC. Full variable domain (remainder filled in from reference TRBV30 and TRBJ2-7): SQTIHQWPATLVQPVGSPLSLECTVEGTSNPNLYWYRQAAGRGLQLLFYSVGIGQISSEVPQNLSASRPQDRQFILSSKKLLLSDSGFYLCAWSDRQVGLREQYFGPGTRLTVT.